Listed here is a single T cell receptor (beta chain). This CDR3 is built from 13 residues. Germline lookup yields CDR1 SGHTS and CDR2 YDEGEE. V lost 4 bases to trimming and J lost 4 bases, with 9 bases between them. This entry belongs to a study of blood T cell repertoires in COVID-19. Overall study context: The United States, Italy and Spain provided the acute and convalescent COVID-19 samples. From T cells, B-cell-depleted T cells, or PBMCs came the material, which was cDNA or gDNA.

The authors' processing: The assay estimated nucleated cells by amplifying reference gene primers. Sequencing was performed with immunoSEQ multiplex PCR; in TCRdb, only in-frame clones are kept and a portion is missing. The V and J calls and clone size were taken over from that table, and D and trimming were inferred from the DNA. This sample has about 140,000 clones, with over 60% found just once. The chain uses TRBV5-8 and TRBJ2-1; D is unresolved. Sequenced input: peripheral blood. The sequence came from a woman aged 50 to 60 with active or convalescent COVID-19. The CDR3 sequence is CASSQTVYNEQFF. DNA of the CDR3: TGTGCCAGCAGCCAGACTGTATACAATGAGCAGTTCTTC.